This T cell receptor (beta chain) was recorded in a study of T cell responses to AZD1222 COVID-19 vaccine. The germline CDR1 and CDR2 sequences are LGHNA and YNFKEQ. The CDR3 length is 15 residues. V was pared by 4 bases and J by 4 bases, with 13 bases between. The protocol was immunoSEQ multiplex PCR, while the TCRdb copy is restricted to in-frame clones and leaves out a portion. Of about 200,000 clones detected, around 92% appear once; the ten largest clones hold over 1%. The material was peripheral blood, obtained on day 0 of AZD1222 vaccination. This clonotype was obtained from an adult in good health. This chain uses TRBV4-2 with TRBJ1-4; TRBD1 might be the D (5 bases). CDR3 sequence: CASSPGLGGNEKLFF. DNA of the CDR3: TGTGCCAGCAGCCCGGGACTCGGGGGTAATGAAAAACTGTTTTTT.